Listed below are T cell receptor beta chains from one sample, sequenced in a study of blood T cell repertoires in COVID-19. The protocol was immunoSEQ multiplex PCR, while the TCRdb copy is restricted to in-frame clones and leaves out a portion. Of 94,000 or so clones in the sample, 70% to 85% were seen once. Sequenced: peripheral blood. The source is a man in his fifties or sixties with acute or convalescent COVID-19. The CDR3 runs from the conserved cysteine through the conserved F or W. A D gene is named only where the DNA matches it firmly.

j_call: TRBJ2-7; v_call: TRBV11-2; d_call: TRBD2; cdr3_nt: TGTGCCAGCAACCACCGGGCTAGCGGGGGCGAGCAGTACTTC; cdr3_aa: CASNHRASGGEQYF
j_call: TRBJ1-6; v_call: TRBV4-1; d_call: .; cdr3_nt: TGCGCCAGCAGCCAAGACACAGGGACAACTTTCCAGAACTATAATTCACCTCTCCACTTT; cdr3_aa: CASSQDTGTTFQNYNSPLHF
j_call: TRBJ2-2; v_call: TRBV5-6; d_call: TRBD2; cdr3_nt: TGTGCCAGCAGCACTCCTACTAGCGGGGGCCTTAACACCGGGGAGCTGTTTTTT; cdr3_aa: CASSTPTSGGLNTGELFF
j_call: TRBJ1-2; v_call: TRBV6-5; d_call: .; cdr3_nt: TGTGCCAGCAGAAGGGCAGGGAGGGACTATGGCTACACCTTC; cdr3_aa: CASRRAGRDYGYTF
j_call: TRBJ2-5; v_call: TRBV7-2; d_call: .; cdr3_nt: TGTGCCAGCAGCTTGAGACGGGATCAAGAGACCCAGTACTTC; cdr3_aa: CASSLRRDQETQYF
j_call: TRBJ2-2; v_call: TRBV9; d_call: TRBD2; cdr3_nt: TGTGCCAGCAGAGGGACTAGCGGGGGGCCGAACACCGGGGAGCTGTTTTTT; cdr3_aa: CASRGTSGGPNTGELFF
j_call: TRBJ1-2; v_call: TRBV28; d_call: TRBD1; cdr3_nt: TGTGCCAGCAGTTTAGGCAGGGGGCCGGATGGCTACACCTTC; cdr3_aa: CASSLGRGPDGYTF
j_call: TRBJ1-2; v_call: TRBV2; d_call: .; cdr3_nt: TGTGCCAGCAGCGACCAGGGGAACTATGGCTACACCTTC; cdr3_aa: CASSDQGNYGYTF
j_call: TRBJ1-5; v_call: TRBV9; d_call: .; cdr3_nt: TGTGCCAGCAGCGGGCCCGGGGGGAATCAGCCCCAGCATTTT; cdr3_aa: CASSGPGGNQPQHF
j_call: TRBJ1-5; v_call: TRBV7-2; d_call: .; cdr3_nt: TGTGCCAGCAGCTTAGGGCCTAGCAATCAGCCCCAGCATTTT; cdr3_aa: CASSLGPSNQPQHF
j_call: TRBJ1-5; v_call: TRBV6-1; d_call: .; cdr3_nt: TGTGCCAGCTGTGACCGGGGTGCTTCTAGCAATCAGCCCCAGCATTTT; cdr3_aa: CASCDRGASSNQPQHF
j_call: TRBJ1-3; v_call: TRBV12-3/TRBV12-4; d_call: .; cdr3_nt: TGTGCCAGCAGTTTACGAGCTGGAAACACCATATATTTT; cdr3_aa: CASSLRAGNTIYF
j_call: TRBJ1-2; v_call: TRBV28; d_call: TRBD1; cdr3_nt: TGTGCCAGCAGGGACCCCAGGGGGTTCTACTATGGCTACACCTTC; cdr3_aa: CASRDPRGFYYGYTF